This T cell receptor (beta chain) was retrieved from a study of technical replicates of blood from several donors. The table came from immunoSEQ multiplex PCR; TCRdb's copy has only in-frame clones and leaves some out. The repertoire has 75,000 to 90,000 clones, 95% of them found once; the top ten carry 0.3% to 0.35%. With V trimmed by 0 bases and J by 0 bases, 1 base remained unmatched. Germline-derived CDR1 and CDR2 are SGHRS and YFSETQ. This CDR3 spans 16 amino acids. The sample taken for sequencing was T cells isolated from PBMCs. This clonotype originated in a human donor in good health. The chain recombines TRBV5-1 with TRBJ2-2, with 8 bases matching TRBD2. In DNA form, the CDR3 reads TGCGCCAGCAGCTTGGAACTAGCGGCGAACACCGGGGAGCTGTTTTTT. Its protein is CASSLELAANTGELFF.